This entry lists 3 T cell receptor beta chains sequenced from one sample in a study of blood T cell repertoires in COVID-19 (dated by TCRdb to about 2020). The library was generated by the immunoSEQ multiplex PCR assay. Drawn from immuneACCESS, this table holds only the in-frame rearrangements with V and J called that TCRdb kept. Clones are partly lost; checked studies trace under half to an unresolved V gene and leave the rest unexplained. The sample profile shows some 200,000 clones; around 81% of them were found once. The leading ten clones occupy roughly 7% of the sample. Sequenced material: PBMCs or T cells enriched from blood (not recorded which). These receptors were taken from a man aged 40-55 years who had recovered from COVID-19.

The chain links TRBV18 to TRBJ1-1, with D unclear. Germline loops: CDR1 KGHSH, CDR2 LQKENI. The CDR3 covers 13 residues. V was pared by 4 bases and J by 3 bases, with 9 bases between. CDR3 region: CASSLRHDTEAFF. DNA for the CDR3: TGTGCCAGCTCACTCCGACACGACACTGAAGCTTTCTTT.

The V gene is TRBV2, the J gene TRBJ1-1; D call uncertain. Germline lookup yields CDR1 SNHLY and CDR2 FYNNEI. This CDR3 comprises 13 residues. V was clipped by 0 bases and J by 7 bases, with 9 bases between them. The CDR3 loop is CASSEAEGLEAFF. The DNA of the CDR3 is TGTGCCAGCAGTGAAGCCGAGGGTCTTGAAGCTTTCTTT.

With regard to this clone: This specimen includes other DNA sequences encoding the same CDR3. The V gene is TRBV11-2, the J gene TRBJ2-5, with D uncertain. Deletions cut 2 bases from V and 3 bases from J, with 7 bases between. Germline CDR1 and CDR2: SGHAT and FQNNGV. CDR3 length equals 13 residues. CDR3 loop: CASSLSTEETQYF. The CDR3 region has the DNA TGTGCCAGCAGCTTATCAACGGAAGAGACCCAGTACTTC.